The 19 T cell receptor beta chains reported below all come from one sample, sequenced in a study of cytomegalovirus exposure and HLA in healthy donors. PCR primers comprised 60 Vbeta and 13 Jbeta primers. Assay used: immunoSEQ multiplex PCR; TCRdb lists only in-frame clones, some missing. The data hold about 190,000 clones, with around 79% observed a single time. The specimen sequenced was PBMCs. The source of these receptors is a young woman in good health and CMV-seronegative.

The V call is TRBV4-1, the J call TRBJ2-7; D call uncertain. Germline values: CDR1 MGHRA, CDR2 YSYEKL. V lost 6 bases to trimming and J lost 7 bases, with 7 bases between them. This CDR3 has 10 amino acids. CDR3 in amino acids: CASREKEQYF. DNA of the CDR3: TGCGCCAGCAGGGAGAAAGAGCAGTACTTC.

This clone was counted a single time. The genes are TRBV4-1 and TRBJ1-3; perhaps TRBD1 as D (6 bases). Trimming took off 0 bases at V and 1 base at J, with 16 bases between the two ends. Germline CDR1 is MGHRA and CDR2 is YSYEKL. This CDR3 has 18 residues. The CDR3 nucleotides are TGCGCCAGCAGCCAAGAGATGTGGGGGCCGGAGTCTGGAAACACCATATATTTT. It yields the protein CASSQEMWGPESGNTIYF.

V is TRBV28 and J is TRBJ1-5, with 8 bases that match TRBD1. Trimming removed 3 bases from V and 3 bases from J; junction bases left unmatched: 4. Looked up from germline, CDR1 is MDHEN and CDR2 is SYDVKM. The CDR3 is made up of 15 amino acids. The CDR3 nucleotides read TGTGCCAGCAGTTTTGGGGACAGGCCCAATCAGCCCCAGCATTTT. It encodes CASSFGDRPNQPQHF.

The genes are TRBV28 and TRBJ2-2, with D possibly being TRBD2 (5 bases). Germline CDR1 reads MDHEN; CDR2 reads SYDVKM. V lost 2 bases to trimming and J lost 0 bases, with 13 bases between them. The CDR3 covers 17 residues. The CDR3, as DNA: TGTGCCAGCAGTTTACCGTTCGGGAAATCGAACACCGGGGAGCTGTTTTTT. Translation gives CASSLPFGKSNTGELFF.

This chain uses TRBV10-3 with TRBJ1-2; 8 nucleotides align to TRBD1. Trimming took 6 bases from V and 5 from J; bases not matched to a gene: 8. In germline, CDR1 is ENHRY, CDR2 SYGVKD. This CDR3 region has 14 residues. The CDR3 region is CAIRTGETGYGYTF. As DNA, the CDR3 is TGTGCCATCAGGACAGGGGAAACAGGTTATGGCTACACCTTC.

This chain links TRBV19 with TRBJ2-3; no definite D call. Germline V gene sequence: CDR1 LNHDA, CDR2 SQIVND (reference sequence). V was trimmed by 4 bases and J by 1 base, leaving 6 bases between them. This CDR3 spans 13 amino acids. This CDR3 is CASSNGGTDTQYF. The CDR3 DNA sequence: TGTGCCAGTAGTAATGGAGGCACAGATACGCAGTATTTT.

In this sample, this clone turned up a few times. The rearrangement links TRBV28 to TRBJ1-2; weak D call: TRBD1 (5 bases). The germline V gene has CDR1 MDHEN and CDR2 SYDVKM. The CDR3 is made up of 13 amino acids. The ends were cut back, 2 bases at V and 3 bases at J, with 7 bases in the middle. The CDR3: CASSLQGHYGYTF. The CDR3, as DNA: TGTGCCAGCAGTTTACAGGGTCACTATGGCTACACCTTC.

As to this clone: Compared with germline, one end of the junction differs, possibly owing to a read error. This chain uses TRBV7-9 with TRBJ2-7; 12 bases align to TRBD1. Germline V CDR1 and CDR2: SEHNR, FQNEAQ (reference sequence). The CDR3 has 18 amino acids. CDR3 bases: TGTTCCAGCAGCTTAGATATGTGGGGGACAGGGGGCGGCTACGAGCAGTACTTC. It encodes CSSSLDMWGTGGGYEQYF.

The V gene is TRBV6-5, the J gene TRBJ2-7; D is undetermined. The germline V and J ends were trimmed by 6 bases and 1 base, with 10 bases remaining between them. The germline V gene has CDR1 MNHEY and CDR2 SVGAGI. The CDR3 is 13 amino acids. The CDR3 protein is CASSPTGSYEQYF. DNA for the CDR3: TGTGCCAGCAGCCCTACCGGGTCCTACGAGCAGTACTTC.

J is TRBJ1-5 and V is TRBV9; no reliable D call. The germline V gene encodes CDR1 SGDLS and CDR2 YYNGEE. This CDR3 has 13 residues. The V and J ends lost 0 bases and 3 bases respectively, with 4 bases between them. The CDR3 spells CASSVADNQPQHF. Written as DNA, the CDR3 is TGTGCCAGCAGCGTAGCAGACAATCAGCCCCAGCATTTT.

The chain recombines TRBV7-3 with TRBJ1-1; D remains ambiguous. Germline CDR1 reads SGHTA; CDR2 reads FQGTGA. The CDR3 is 13 amino acids. Trimming took 1 base from V and 4 from J, leaving 7 bases between them. CDR3 sequence reads: CASSLNGGTEAFF. The CDR3 DNA follows: TGTGCCAGCAGCTTAAACGGTGGCACTGAAGCTTTCTTT.

The gene calls are TRBV5-5 and TRBJ1-2; D remains unclear. Germline CDR1 is SGHKS and CDR2 is YYEKEE (reference sequence). The V end lost 4 bases, the J end lost 4 bases, and 14 bases lay between the germline ends. This CDR3 is built from 14 residues. CDR3: CASSDPKQSYGYTF. CDR3 nucleotide sequence: TGTGCCAGCAGCGACCCCAAACAGTCCTATGGCTACACCTTC.

This clone was seen more than once but under ten times. This rearrangement joins TRBV7-6 to TRBJ1-1; no firm D call. CDR1 and CDR2 from the germline V gene are SGHVS and FNYEAQ. The CDR3 spans 14 residues. Trimming took 2 bases from V and 0 from J, leaving 7 bases between them. CDR3 bases: TGTGCCAGCAGCTTACTACAGTTGAACACTGAAGCTTTCTTT. Its translation is CASSLLQLNTEAFF.

This rearrangement joins TRBV10-1 to TRBJ1-4, with 7 bases fitting TRBD1. V dropped 6 bases and J dropped 5; count of bases not matched to a gene: 18. There are 18 residues in the CDR3. The germline V gene has CDR1 WNHNN and CDR2 SYGVQD (reference sequence). The CDR3 loop reads CASRADRVRHPENEKLFF. The CDR3 DNA is TGCGCCAGCAGAGCCGACAGGGTCCGTCACCCAGAAAATGAAAAACTGTTTTTT.

The chain employs TRBV4-2 and TRBJ2-7, with a weak D call TRBD2 (5 bases). CDR1 and CDR2 from the germline V gene are LGHNA and YNFKEQ. V lost 0 bases, J lost 3 bases, and 9 bases lay in between. This CDR3 is 14 amino acids long. CDR3 loop: CASSQDLSGYEQYF. The DNA of the CDR3 is TGTGCCAGCAGCCAAGATTTAAGCGGCTACGAGCAGTACTTC.

V usage is TRBV4-1 and J usage is TRBJ2-4; tentatively, D is TRBD2 (6 bases). The germline CDR1 and CDR2 sequences are MGHRA and YSYEKL. This CDR3 is 15 amino acids long. The ends were cut back, 3 bases at V and 3 bases at J, with 12 bases in the middle. The CDR3 region is CASSQLARDKNIQYF. Written as DNA, the CDR3 is TGCGCCAGCAGCCAGCTAGCGCGCGACAAAAACATTCAGTACTTC.

The chain carries TRBV19 and TRBJ2-7, with 9 bases lining up with TRBD1. With 4 bases clipped from V and 4 bases from J, the junction kept 8 bases outside the gene matches. Germline V lookup: CDR1 LNHDA, CDR2 SQIVND (reference sequence). The CDR3 has 15 residues. CDR3 DNA sequence: TGTGCCAGTAGTAGGAATAAGGACAGGGGATACGAGCAGTACTTC. Translation gives CASSRNKDRGYEQYF.

This sequence joins TRBV5-1 and TRBJ2-4; maybe TRBD1 (5 bases). The CDR3 totals 19 residues. Germline V CDR1 and CDR2: SGHRS, YFSETQ. The V gene lost 0 bases and the J gene lost 0 bases, with 19 bases spanning the gap. The DNA of the CDR3 is TGCGCCAGCAGCTTGGAGGGGTCCGGAAGGTGGGGAGCCAAAAACATTCAGTACTTC. Translated, it gives CASSLEGSGRWGAKNIQYF.

The genes are TRBV6-5 and TRBJ2-5; 10 nucleotides agree with TRBD2. The germline V gene encodes CDR1 MNHEY and CDR2 SVGAGI. V was clipped by 7 bases and J by 0 bases; unmatched bases: 5. The CDR3 covers 15 residues. CDR3 sequence reads: CASNPLAGNQETQYF. The CDR3 DNA reads TGTGCCAGCAATCCACTAGCGGGGAACCAAGAGACCCAGTACTTC.